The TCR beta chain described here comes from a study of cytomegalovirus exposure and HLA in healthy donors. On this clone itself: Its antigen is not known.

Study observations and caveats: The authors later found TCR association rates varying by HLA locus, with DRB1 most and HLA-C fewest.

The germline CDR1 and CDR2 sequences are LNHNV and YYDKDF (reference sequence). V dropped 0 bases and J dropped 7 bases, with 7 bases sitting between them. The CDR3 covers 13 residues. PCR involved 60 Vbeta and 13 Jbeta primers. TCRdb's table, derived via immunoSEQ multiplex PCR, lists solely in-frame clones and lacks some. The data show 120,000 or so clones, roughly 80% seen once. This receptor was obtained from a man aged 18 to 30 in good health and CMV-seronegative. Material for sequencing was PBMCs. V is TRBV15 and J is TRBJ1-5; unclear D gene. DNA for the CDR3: TGTGCCACCAGCAGAGATTCTATACAGCCCCAGCATTTT. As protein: CATSRDSIQPQHF.